This TCR beta chain was documented in a study of blood T cell repertoires in COVID-19. Study-wide context: In each case, the material was cDNA or gDNA derived from T cells, B-cell-depleted T cells, or PBMCs.

Method: immunoSEQ multiplex PCR; TCRdb's copy keeps in-frame clones and lacks some. The data contain approximately 100,000 clones, about 90% of them seen just once; the ten biggest clones take up 4% to 5%. Patients of the Seattle cohort, enrolled during active infection, were followed longitudinally. Sequencing used peripheral blood. This clonotype was obtained from a human donor with COVID-19, enrolled during active disease. The donor label of this sample is uncertain.

CDR3 residues: CASSLGGLAGVTGELFF. CDR3 DNA sequence: TGTGCCAGCAGCTTAGGTGGGCTAGCGGGGGTCACCGGGGAGCTGTTTTTT. The rearrangement uses TRBV7-2 and TRBJ2-2, with 10 bases that match TRBD2. The CDR3 length is 17 residues. Germline V gene sequence: CDR1 SGHTA, CDR2 FQGNSA. Trimming cost V 1 base and J 4 bases; bases outside gene matches: 6.